Listed below are T cell receptor beta chains from one sample, sequenced in a study of T cells expressing NK-cell markers. TCRdb reprocessed the 5' RACE reads, keeping one entry per CDR3 protein, no DNA. The table lists roughly 420,000 distinct CDR3 sequences, with about 7.3% in the top ten. The material sequenced was blood T cells: a sorted CD56 or NKG2C T cell subset, CD4+ or CD8+ T cells, or bulk PBMC T cells (not recorded which). These receptors came from a woman between 18 and 69 years old in good health. Each CDR3 is given with its conserved first and last residue.

CSARGPLGGFSYEQYF TRBJ2-7 TRBV20-1
CASSIADKVEQYF TRBJ2-7 TRBV28
CASSSRGRGNTEAFF TRBJ1-1 TRBV12-3/TRBV12-4
CASSASGIKAYEQFF TRBJ2-1 TRBV6-2/TRBV6-3
CASSYLPGWDTEAFF TRBJ1-1 TRBV5-1
CASSPAGSNEQFF TRBJ2-1 TRBV7-3
CASSPDRSNQPQHF TRBJ1-5 TRBV12-3/TRBV12-4
CSARLPYNSPLHF TRBJ1-6 TRBV20-1
CASSQTDRARTEAFF TRBJ1-1 TRBV4-3
CAITTSGGNNEQFF TRBJ2-1 TRBV12-3/TRBV12-4
CASSPIDVAKNIQYF TRBJ2-4 TRBV18
CASRAGRTSGRITDTQYF TRBJ2-3 TRBV27
CASSPGRTSGVTGELFF TRBJ2-2 TRBV18
CASTLDRKGGYTF TRBJ1-2 TRBV7-2
CASSPRYRVEYNEQFF TRBJ2-1 TRBV7-3
CASSFRPGTGYEQYF TRBJ2-7 TRBV12-3/TRBV12-4
CASSYVRLAGQETQYF TRBJ2-5 TRBV6-2/TRBV6-3
CASTNSGGNEQFF TRBJ2-1 TRBV4-2
CASSEDTTEAFF TRBJ1-1 TRBV28
CSARGQGARGYTF TRBJ1-2 TRBV29-1
CASSSRTSRDEQFF TRBJ2-1 TRBV7-9
CATSVEIPLPDNYGYTF TRBJ1-2 TRBV15
CASSPGQGRVGQPQHF TRBJ1-5 TRBV7-2
CSATRQGRTDTQYF TRBJ2-3 TRBV20-1
CSVGSGLAGTGELFF TRBJ2-2 TRBV29-1
CSVGGQEANYGYTF TRBJ1-2 TRBV29-1
CSASNRGLSNQPQHF TRBJ1-5 TRBV20-1
CASQGALGYNEQFF TRBJ2-1 TRBV6-1
CASRSGGNPEAFF TRBJ1-1 TRBV19
CSVVSGSGEQYF TRBJ2-7 TRBV29-1
CASSSGGNSPLHF TRBJ1-6 TRBV7-3
CASSPGSLVYNEQFF TRBJ2-1 TRBV6-1
CASSSPGGIDTDTQYF TRBJ2-3 TRBV27
CASSLGGPSEQFF TRBJ2-1 TRBV7-6
CASSVEFDEQFF TRBJ2-1 TRBV9
CASSAGRSANYGYTF TRBJ1-2 TRBV5-1
CASSQVGSNSPLHF TRBJ1-6 TRBV3-1
CASSLSGGRSSYEQYF TRBJ2-7 TRBV5-1
CSARDPDSPLHF TRBJ1-6 TRBV20-1
CASSPFQGGNEQFF TRBJ2-1 TRBV7-2
CAWVGEGVGEQFF TRBJ2-1 TRBV30
CGVESGAGFSETQYF TRBJ2-5 TRBV20-1
CASSYWTGGREKLFF TRBJ1-4 TRBV6-5
CASSLAGMNTGELFF TRBJ2-2 TRBV5-1
CASSRDREGEQYF TRBJ2-7 TRBV5-4
CASSTSGANSGNTIYF TRBJ1-3 TRBV7-9
CSARRGPTDTQYF TRBJ2-3 TRBV20-1
CASTPSAGANVLTF TRBJ2-6 TRBV5-1